Below, one TCR beta chain is given with its context. This sample was taken from a study of identical twins. TCRdb called the 5' RACE reads again in MiXCR, with one record for every CDR3 protein. The sample records roughly 750,000 distinct CDR3 sequences, 21% being singletons. This sample was also put to use in a study of T cells expressing NK-cell markers.

This TCR came from a woman younger than 30 in good health. The sample taken for sequencing was PBMCs.

As DNA, the CDR3 is TGCAGCGTGCTCCGGGACAGAAACACCGGGGAGCTGTTTTTT. This gives the protein CSVLRDRNTGELFF. This chain uses TRBV29-1 with TRBJ2-2; 7 positions agree with TRBD1. V shed 6 bases and J 2 bases; nucleotides not matched to a gene: 6. This CDR3 has 14 amino acids. Germline CDR1 and CDR2: SQVTM and ANQGSEA.